This T cell receptor (beta chain) is from a study of spatial heterogeneity in lung cancer. About the study: Median follow-up for sequenced PBMC samples was about two years after resection, when such samples existed. Detection of beta-chain sequences consistently exceeded that of alpha-chain sequences.

The V gene lost 6 bases and the J gene lost 6 bases, with 12 bases spanning the gap. The CDR3 extends over 14 amino acids. Time point of the sample: blood at routine non-recurrence follow-up after resection. Individually, TCR cDNA molecules were each labelled with a unique molecular identifier. From the 5' RACE reads, TCRdb called clonotypes with MiXCR, one entry per CDR3 protein. The profile shows about 46,000 distinct CDR3 sequences, over 9.5% of them singletons. This sequence originates from a male donor with early-stage non-small cell lung cancer. The source was PBMCs, collected at follow-up. The chain carries TRBV12-3 or TRBV12-4 and TRBJ1-6, with a possible D match to TRBD1 (6 bases). CDR3 region: CASSPTGFNSPLHF. CDR3 DNA: TGTGCCAGCAGCCCTACAGGGTTTAATTCACCCCTCCACTTT.